These 16 T cell receptor beta chains came from one sample sequenced in a study of T-cell reconstitution after alpha-beta-depleted transplantation in children. Unique molecular identifiers were incorporated when the TCRbeta library was constructed. One entry per CDR3 protein results from TCRdb running MiXCR on the PCR reads. The profile shows 670,000 or so distinct CDR3 sequences, under 15% of them singletons. Source: PBMCs, taken before TCRalphabeta/CD19-depleted stem cell transplant. Source of these receptors: a girl aged 2 to 10 with congenital amegakaryocytic thrombocytopenia, due to receive a stem cell transplant.

This clonotype has more than one count but fewer than ten. J is TRBJ1-2 and V is TRBV7-2, with a tentative D call TRBD1 (5 bases). From germline, CDR1 is SGHTA and CDR2 FQGNSA. This CDR3 spans 14 amino acids. The V end lost 4 bases, the J end lost 5 bases, and 14 bases lay between the germline ends. The CDR3 DNA reads TGTGCCAGCAGCTCCGGTAGGAGGGGATATGGCTACACCTTC. Its protein product is CASSSGRRGYGYTF.

This clonotype was seen at least ten times. V usage is TRBV4-1 and J usage is TRBJ2-7; 10 bases are a match to TRBD2. The ends lost 1 base at V and 1 base at J; junction bases unmatched: 7. The CDR3 runs 17 residues. Germline loops: CDR1 MGHRA, CDR2 YSYEKL. CDR3 sequence reads: CASSQGYLAGESYEQYF. CDR3 DNA: TGCGCCAGCAGCCAAGGGTATCTAGCGGGAGAATCCTACGAGCAGTACTTC.

This clonotype has at least ten counts. This chain joins TRBV29-1 and TRBJ2-1; 7 bases are shared with TRBD1. The length of the CDR3 is 13 residues. V was pared by 8 bases and J by 6 bases, with 10 bases of the junction left unmatched. The V gene's germline CDR1 is SQVTM and CDR2 ANQGSEA. CDR3 residues: CSPKFRDSNEQFF. The CDR3 DNA follows: TGCAGCCCAAAATTCCGGGACAGCAATGAGCAGTTCTTC.

V gene TRBV4-2 combines with J gene TRBJ2-5; 10 positions match TRBD2. The CDR3 length is 18 residues. V was pared by 3 bases and J by 0 bases, with 10 bases of the junction left unmatched. CDR1 LGHNA and CDR2 YNFKEQ come from the germline V gene. The CDR3 sequence: CASSHGLAAILYQETQYF. The CDR3 bases are TGTGCCAGCAGCCACGGACTAGCGGCCATACTGTACCAAGAGACCCAGTACTTC.

The table lists this clonotype with a few counts. The chain is built from TRBV5-5 and TRBJ2-2; D call uncertain. The ends were cut back, 4 bases at V and 2 bases at J, with 12 bases in the middle. This CDR3 spans 15 amino acids. Per the germline V gene, CDR1 is SGHKS and CDR2 is YYEKEE (reference sequence). CDR3 in DNA: TGTGCCAGCAGCCCATACGGGCCTAACACCGGGGAGCTGTTTTTT. Protein: CASSPYGPNTGELFF.

This clonotype was seen ten or more times. CDR3 in DNA: TGCAGTGCCGACCCGCCTACTAACTATGGCTACACCTTC. As protein: CSADPPTNYGYTF. V gene TRBV20-1 combines with J gene TRBJ1-2; no reliable D call. The CDR3 loop spans 13 amino acids. Looked up from germline, CDR1 is DFQATT and CDR2 is SNEGSKA (reference sequence). The V and J ends lost 6 bases and 0 bases respectively, with 11 bases between them.

This clonotype came up many times. J is TRBJ2-1 and V is TRBV28; no clear D. Germline V gene lookup returns CDR1 MDHEN and CDR2 SYDVKM. The CDR3 loop spans 11 amino acids. Between the trimmed V and J ends, which lost 6 bases and 4 bases, there was a span of 4 bases. The CDR3 DNA sequence: TGTGCCAGCAGGGAGTACAATGAGCAGTTCTTC. The encoded protein is CASREYNEQFF.

DNA for the CDR3: TGTGCCAGCAGCTTAACGACGCAACAAGAAGCTTTCTTT. Amino acid sequence: CASSLTTQQEAFF. V usage is TRBV7-9 and J usage is TRBJ1-1; D not certain. The CDR3 runs to 13 residues. The V gene's germline CDR1 is SEHNR and CDR2 FQNEAQ (reference sequence). The V gene lost 2 bases and the J gene lost 8 bases, with 12 bases spanning the gap.

This clonotype was observed many times. J is TRBJ2-7 and V is TRBV20-1, with 14 bases matching TRBD2. Per the germline V gene, CDR1 is DFQATT and CDR2 is SNEGSKA (reference sequence). The CDR3 covers 16 residues. V shed 2 bases and J 5 bases; nucleotides not matched to a gene: 8. The CDR3 sequence is CSARTIVTSGRDEQYF. The CDR3 DNA sequence: TGCAGTGCTAGAACCATTGTGACTAGCGGGAGGGACGAGCAGTACTTC.

The chain has TRBV4-2 and TRBJ2-7, with D possibly being TRBD2 (6 bases). The germline CDR1 and CDR2 sequences are LGHNA and YNFKEQ. V was shortened by 1 base and J by 8 bases, with 18 bases between the two germline ends. CDR3 length: 15 residues. This chain's CDR3 is CASSQVLTSPAKQYF. The CDR3 region has the DNA TGTGCCAGCAGCCAAGTGTTGACTAGTCCAGCAAAGCAGTACTTC.

There are many counts of this clonotype. The V call is TRBV5-1, the J call TRBJ2-7, with 11 bases aligning to TRBD2. J lost 6 bases, V lost 4 bases, and 9 bases had no gene match. The CDR3 loop spans 15 amino acids. Germline V lookup: CDR1 SGHRS, CDR2 YFSETQ. The CDR3 coding sequence is TGCGCCAGCAGCCCTGGGACTAGCGGTAACCTCGAGCAGTACTTC. Protein product: CASSPGTSGNLEQYF. Combining the CDR3 with reference TRBV5-1 and TRBJ2-7 gives the whole variable domain KAGVTQTPRYLIKTRGQQVTLSCSPISGHRSVSWYQQTPGQGLQFLFEYFSETQRNKGNFPGRFSGRQFSNSRSEMNVSTLELGDSALYLCASSPGTSGNLEQYFGPGTRLTVT.

On this clonotype itself: This may be a read error: a much more frequent sequence differs by one nucleotide. The gene calls are TRBV5-1 and TRBJ2-5, with a weak D call TRBD1 (5 bases). In germline, CDR1 is SGHRS, CDR2 YFSETQ. This CDR3 is built from 17 residues. The CDR3 sequence: CASSLALSGQSSETQCF. The DNA of the CDR3 is TGCGCCAGCAGCTTGGCCTTAAGTGGACAATCATCGGAGACCCAGTGCTTC.

There are many counts of this clonotype. Germline and junction disagree at one end, which may indicate a read error. The chain is built from TRBV28 and TRBJ2-2; no firm D call. CDR3 length equals 13 residues. Germline loops: CDR1 MDHEN, CDR2 SYDVKM. This CDR3 reads CASYKINSGELFF. Written as DNA, the CDR3 is TGTGCCAGCTATAAGATCAACAGCGGGGAGCTGTTTTTT.

The genes are TRBV7-2 and TRBJ2-1; 7 bases are a match to TRBD2. The germline gives CDR1 SGHTA, CDR2 FQGNSA. The CDR3 has 15 amino acids. V lost 4 bases to trimming and J lost 8 bases; unmatched junction nucleotides: 11. The CDR3 sequence: CASSYLGLVGDEQFF. Here the CDR3 DNA reads TGTGCCAGCAGCTACCTCGGACTAGTGGGCGATGAGCAGTTCTTC.

This sequence joins TRBV6-5 and TRBJ1-4, with D possibly matching TRBD1 (5 bases). V lost 11 bases and J lost 8, with 15 bases in between. Germline CDR1 MNHEY, CDR2 SVGAGI. The CDR3 spans 12 residues. The CDR3 region has the DNA TGTGCCGCCGGGACGGTTAGAGAAAAACTGTTTTTT. Its translation is CAAGTVREKLFF.

The rearrangement links TRBV2 to TRBJ2-3; 8 bases line up with TRBD2. The V gene end was trimmed by 1 base and the J gene end by 0 bases; junction bases not matched to a gene: 0. Germline CDR1 SNHLY, CDR2 FYNNEI. The CDR3 covers 15 residues. The CDR3, as DNA: TGTGCCAGCAGTGAAGTAGCGGGAAGCACAGATACGCAGTATTTT. Its protein is CASSEVAGSTDTQYF.